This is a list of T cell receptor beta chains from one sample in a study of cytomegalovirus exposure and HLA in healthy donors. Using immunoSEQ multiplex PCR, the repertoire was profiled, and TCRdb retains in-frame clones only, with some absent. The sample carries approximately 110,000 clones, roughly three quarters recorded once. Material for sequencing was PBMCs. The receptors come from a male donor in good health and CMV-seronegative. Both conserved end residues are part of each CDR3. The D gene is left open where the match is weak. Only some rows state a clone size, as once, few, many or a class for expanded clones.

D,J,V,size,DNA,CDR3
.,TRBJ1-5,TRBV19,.,TGTGCCAGTAGTACTCTCCCCAGGCAGGTTAGCAATCAGCCCCAGCATTTT,CASSTLPRQVSNQPQHF
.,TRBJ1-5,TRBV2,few,TGTGCCAGCAGGCAACAGGTTAGCAATCAGCCCCAGCATTTT,CASRQQVSNQPQHF
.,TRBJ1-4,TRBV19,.,TGTGCCAGTAGTCCCAGAAGGGCGGGGTCAACTAATGAAAAACTGTTTTTT,CASSPRRAGSTNEKLFF
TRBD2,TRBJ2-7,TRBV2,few,TGTGCCAGCCGCGGACTAGCGTCCCACGAGCAGTACTTC,CASRGLASHEQYF
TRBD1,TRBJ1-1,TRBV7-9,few,TGTGCCAGCAGCGACAGGGGGAACACTGAAGCTTTCTTT,CASSDRGNTEAFF
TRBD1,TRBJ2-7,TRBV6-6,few,TGTGCCAGCAGTGGCCCGGGACAGGGAGTGTACGAGCAGTACTTC,CASSGPGQGVYEQYF
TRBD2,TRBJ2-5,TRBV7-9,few,TGTGCCAGCAGCCCGGCTAGCGGGGTACACGGGGAGACCCAGTACTTC,CASSPASGVHGETQYF
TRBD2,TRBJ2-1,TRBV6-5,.,TGTGCCAGCAGCCGCGGACTAGTCTACAATGAGCAGTTCTTC,CASSRGLVYNEQFF
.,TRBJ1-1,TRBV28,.,TGTGCCAGCACTGGGGGACAATGGGTCACTGAAGCTTTCTTT,CASTGGQWVTEAFF
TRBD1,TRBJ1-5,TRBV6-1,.,TGTGCCAGCAGTGGCCGATTCAGGGGGTCTATCATGAGCAATCAGCCCCAGCATTTT,CASSGRFRGSIMSNQPQHF
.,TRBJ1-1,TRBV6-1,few,TGTGCCAGCAGATTCCTATTAACAGGGAACACTGAAGCTTTCTTT,CASRFLLTGNTEAFF
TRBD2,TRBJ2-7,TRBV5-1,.,TGCGCCAGCAGCTTGGAGGTAGCGGGAGTATACGAGCAGTACTTC,CASSLEVAGVYEQYF
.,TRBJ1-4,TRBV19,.,TGTGCCAGTAGTATAGTGGGCCGAGGGGAAAAACTGTTTTTT,CASSIVGRGEKLFF
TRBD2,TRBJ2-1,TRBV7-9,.,TGTGCCAGCAGCTTATTTCGGGGGGTCGAGCAGTTCTTC,CASSLFRGVEQFF
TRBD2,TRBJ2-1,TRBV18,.,TGTGCCGGAAGGTCAAGCGGGAGCTCCTACAATGAGCAGTTCTTC,CAGRSSGSSYNEQFF
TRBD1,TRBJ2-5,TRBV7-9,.,TGTGCCAGCACCCTGACAGGGGGCTTGGGGGAGACCCAGTACTTC,CASTLTGGLGETQYF
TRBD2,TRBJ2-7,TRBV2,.,TGTGCCAGCCACAGGACTAGCGATCTCCAGCAGTACTTC,CASHRTSDLQQYF
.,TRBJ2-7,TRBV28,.,TGTGCCACTACGGACAGAACCGAGCAGTACTTC,CATTDRTEQYF
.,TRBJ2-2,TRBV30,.,TGTGCCTGGAGTTCGTTTGCGGACGGGGAGCTGTTTTTT,CAWSSFADGELFF
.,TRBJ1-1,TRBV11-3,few,TGTGCCTCCCGACAGGAGAGCACTGAAGCTTTCTTT,CASRQESTEAFF
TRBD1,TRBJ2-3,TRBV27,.,TGTGCCAGCAGTTACTACAGGGGATCAGATACGCAGTATTTT,CASSYYRGSDTQYF
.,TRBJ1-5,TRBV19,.,TGTGCCAGTAGGTTAATAAATCAGCCCCAGCATTTT,CASRLINQPQHF
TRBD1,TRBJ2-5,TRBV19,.,TGTGCCAGTAGGCCAGACAGGGGATCGCAACCAGAGACCCAGTACTTC,CASRPDRGSQPETQYF
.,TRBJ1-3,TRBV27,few,TGTGCCAGCAGTACTAACGACGGATACTCTGGAAACACCATATATTTT,CASSTNDGYSGNTIYF
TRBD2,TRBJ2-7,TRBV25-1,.,TGTGCCAGCAGGGCAAGGCCGGGGGGGGAGCAGTACTTC,CASRARPGGEQYF
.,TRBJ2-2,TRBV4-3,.,TGCGCCAGCAGCCAGCCGGGGGGCCCAGATGGGGAGCTGTTTTTT,CASSQPGGPDGELFF
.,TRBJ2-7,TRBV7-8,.,TGTGCCAGCAGCTTAGACCGCGGGCTTCCCTACGAGCAGTACTTC,CASSLDRGLPYEQYF
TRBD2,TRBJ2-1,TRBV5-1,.,TGCGCCAGCAGCTTGGGGCCTAGCGGGAGGGACGAGCAGTTCTTC,CASSLGPSGRDEQFF
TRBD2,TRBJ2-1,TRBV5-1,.,TGCGCCAGCAGCTTTTCGGCGGGAGTCGTCAATGAGCAGTTCTTC,CASSFSAGVVNEQFF
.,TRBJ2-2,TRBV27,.,TGTGCCAGCAGCACGAACACCGGGGAGCTGTTTTTT,CASSTNTGELFF
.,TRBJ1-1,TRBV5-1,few,TGCGCCAGCAGCTTGGTCCAGGGTAGGAGAACTGAAGCTTTCTTT,CASSLVQGRRTEAFF
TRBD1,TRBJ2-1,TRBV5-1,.,TGCGCCAGCAGCACCCGGGACAGGGGTGAGCAGTTCTTC,CASSTRDRGEQFF
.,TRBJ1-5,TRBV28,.,TGTGCCAGCAGTCAAATCTCGGAGCGAAATCAGCCCCAGCATTTT,CASSQISERNQPQHF
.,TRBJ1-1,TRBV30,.,TGTGCCTGGAGTCCACAGGGAAACACTGAAGCTTTCTTT,CAWSPQGNTEAFF
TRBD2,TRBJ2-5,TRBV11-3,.,TGTGCCAGCAGCTTAGATCAGGGAGGGGTGACCCAGTACTTC,CASSLDQGGVTQYF
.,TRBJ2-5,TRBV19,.,TGTGCCAGTAGTATAGATACCGGGCAAGAGACCCAGTACTTC,CASSIDTGQETQYF
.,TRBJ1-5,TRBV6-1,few,TGTGCCAGCAGTGAAGTGAGAAGTAGCAATCAGCCCCAGCATTTT,CASSEVRSSNQPQHF
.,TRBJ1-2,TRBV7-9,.,TGTGCCAGCAGCCCATCTTGGGGGGATGGCTACACCTTC,CASSPSWGDGYTF
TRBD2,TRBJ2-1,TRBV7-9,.,TGTGCCAGCAGCCCGACTAGCGATGAGCAGTTCTTC,CASSPTSDEQFF
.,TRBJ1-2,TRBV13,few,TGTGCCAGCAGCTTATTGGGTTTCGGAGAGTATGGCTACACCTTC,CASSLLGFGEYGYTF
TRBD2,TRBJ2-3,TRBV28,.,TGTGCCAGCAGATCTAGCGGGAGGGCCCGAGATACGCAGTATTTT,CASRSSGRARDTQYF
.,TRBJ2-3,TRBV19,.,TGTGCCAGTAGCCTAGCGTCCACAGATACGCAGTATTTT,CASSLASTDTQYF
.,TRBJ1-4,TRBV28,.,TGTGCCAGCAGTAACCCACGGGCAGGGTTTAATGAAAAACTGTTTTTT,CASSNPRAGFNEKLFF
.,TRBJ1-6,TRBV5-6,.,TGTGCCAGCAGCTTGAGTCGCAGTCCAAATTCACCCCTCCACTTT,CASSLSRSPNSPLHF
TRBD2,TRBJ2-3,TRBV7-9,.,TGTGCCAGCAGCTGGGGCGGGAGAGAGGCAGATACGCAGTATTTT,CASSWGGREADTQYF
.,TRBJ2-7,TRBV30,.,TGTGCCTGGAGTGTACGACTCGAGCAGTACTTC,CAWSVRLEQYF
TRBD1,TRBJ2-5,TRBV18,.,TGTGCCAGCTCACCTCGGACAGGTAGCCAAGAGACCCAGTACTTC,CASSPRTGSQETQYF
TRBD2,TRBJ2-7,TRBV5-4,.,TGTGCCAGCCGACTAGCGGGAACGTACGAGCAGTACTTC,CASRLAGTYEQYF